Each of the 16 T cell receptor beta chains below was sequenced from the same sample in a study of blood T cell repertoires in COVID-19. This table comes from immunoSEQ multiplex PCR, and its TCRdb copy is limited to in-frame clones, with some not included. The repertoire holds 120,000 or so clones, with 82% as singletons. The sequenced sample consisted of peripheral blood. These TCRs come from a woman in her sixties with acute or convalescent COVID-19.

This clone was picked up a small number of times. The gene calls are TRBV19 and TRBJ2-5; D call uncertain. Trimming stripped 4 bases from V and 7 bases from J, with 7 bases between. CDR1 is LNHDA, CDR2 SQIVND, per germline (reference sequence). The CDR3 runs to 11 residues. The CDR3 DNA is TGTGCCAGTAGTACCTCGGGGACCCAGTACTTC. This gives the protein CASSTSGTQYF.

The chain uses TRBV18 and TRBJ1-6; D perhaps matches TRBD1 (5 bases). V was trimmed by 3 bases and J by 10 bases, leaving 7 bases between them. Germline V lookup: CDR1 KGHSH, CDR2 LQKENI. CDR3 length: 12 residues. The CDR3 DNA follows: TGTGCCAGCTCACCGCAGGGCTCACCCCTCCACTTT. It encodes CASSPQGSPLHF.

The genes are TRBV7-6 and TRBJ2-3; tentative D call: TRBD2 (5 bases). The CDR3 consists of 15 residues. Germline V lookup: CDR1 SGHVS, CDR2 FNYEAQ. The V end was cut by 5 bases, the J end by 2 bases, with 14 bases between. The CDR3 region is CASSADTGITDTQYF. Here the CDR3 DNA reads TGTGCCAGCAGCGCCGACACCGGGATCACAGATACGCAGTATTTT.

The chain uses TRBV5-1 and TRBJ2-1; 11 bases align to TRBD2. The germline V gene has CDR1 SGHRS and CDR2 YFSETQ. This CDR3 has 15 amino acids. Trimming at V came to 3 bases and at J to 8 bases, leaving 7 bases not matched to a gene. For the CDR3, the DNA is TGCGCCAGCAGCTCCCGACTAGCGGGAACGGATGAGCAGTTCTTC. It encodes CASSSRLAGTDEQFF.

The table lists this clone with a count of one. The rearrangement uses TRBV28 and TRBJ1-5; D gene unclear. The CDR3 sequence is 15 residues long. V lost 2 bases, J lost 9 bases, and 17 bases lay in between. Germline values: CDR1 MDHEN, CDR2 SYDVKM. CDR3 coding DNA: TGTGCCAGCAGTTTAAGGGTGCCTCGCGAGGGGCCCCAGCATTTT. Encoded protein: CASSLRVPREGPQHF.

This clone showed up just a few times. The chain employs TRBV6-1 and TRBJ1-2; D is unresolved. Germline V gives CDR1 MNHNS, CDR2 SASEGT. Trimming pared 2 bases from V and 8 bases from J, leaving 9 bases between. The CDR3 has 12 amino acids. As DNA, the CDR3 is TGTGCCAGCAGTGAACTTTACCGGGGCTACACCTTC. Encoded protein: CASSELYRGYTF.

The chain has TRBV4-1 and TRBJ2-1; 9 bases align to TRBD2. The CDR3 has 16 residues. Germline values: CDR1 MGHRA, CDR2 YSYEKL. V was clipped by 3 bases and J by 7 bases; unmatched bases: 10. Written as DNA, the CDR3 is TGCGCCAGCAGCCAGGTATCGACTAGCGGTCGGAATGAGCAGTTCTTC. Residues: CASSQVSTSGRNEQFF.

V usage is TRBV2 and J usage is TRBJ2-7; 13 bases match TRBD2. CDR3 length: 15 amino acids. V was clipped by 6 bases and J by 1 base; unmatched bases: 3. Looked up from germline, CDR1 is SNHLY and CDR2 is FYNNEI. The CDR3 nucleotides are TGTGCCAGCAGCGAGGGACTAGCGGGGTCCTACGAGCAGTACTTC. It codes for CASSEGLAGSYEQYF.

This clone occurred once. The chain has TRBV28 and TRBJ1-1; the D gene is possibly TRBD1 (5 bases). The ends were cut back, 5 bases at V and 2 bases at J, with 12 bases in the middle. Germline lookup yields CDR1 MDHEN and CDR2 SYDVKM. The CDR3 contains 14 residues. The CDR3 protein is CASSAPGSNTEAFF. The CDR3 DNA reads as TGTGCCAGCAGTGCTCCAGGGTCTAACACTGAAGCTTTCTTT.

This chain connects TRBV6-5 to TRBJ1-5; D is unclear. The CDR3 contains 14 residues. Germline assignment: CDR1 MNHEY and CDR2 SVGAGI. V shed 7 bases and J shed 0 bases, with 10 bases lying between them. The CDR3 sequence is CASTTENSNQPQHF. CDR3 bases: TGTGCCAGCACCACAGAGAATAGCAATCAGCCCCAGCATTTT.

The chain employs TRBV4-2 and TRBJ1-1; D possibly corresponds to TRBD1 (5 bases). V was cut by 1 base and J by 2 bases, with 11 bases left in between. The germline CDR1 and CDR2 sequences are LGHNA and YNFKEQ. The CDR3 loop spans 15 amino acids. This CDR3 is CASSQGGVSNTEAFF. The CDR3 DNA is TGTGCCAGCAGCCAAGGGGGGGTATCAAACACTGAAGCTTTCTTT.

This chain uses TRBV9 with TRBJ1-6, with 7 positions matching TRBD1. The ends lost 3 bases at V and 7 bases at J; junction bases unmatched: 10. This CDR3 has 16 residues. Per germline, CDR1 SGDLS and CDR2 YYNGEE. CDR3 DNA: TGTGCCAGCAGCGGCATACAGGGGCCGGGGAATTCACCCCTCCACTTT. Translated, it gives CASSGIQGPGNSPLHF.

This sequence joins TRBV28 and TRBJ1-2, with a possible D match to TRBD1 (6 bases). Germline lookup yields CDR1 MDHEN and CDR2 SYDVKM. With 9 bases removed from V and 6 bases from J, the gap between germline ends came to 17 bases. The CDR3 extends over 13 amino acids. CDR3 sequence reads: CASTVRGMDGYTF. The DNA for the CDR3 is TGTGCCAGTACCGTTAGGGGGATGGATGGCTACACCTTC.

The chain combines TRBV5-1 with TRBJ1-2; 8 bases are shared with TRBD1. Germline V gene sequence: CDR1 SGHRS, CDR2 YFSETQ. V trimming: 4 bases; J trimming: 6 bases; junction bases outside the gene matches: 11. This CDR3 is built from 15 residues. The CDR3 region has the DNA TGCGCCAGCAGCGGTACAGGGGGTCCGGTAAATGGCTACACCTTC. It yields the protein CASSGTGGPVNGYTF.

CDR3 residues: CASSYQVGTYEQYF. The CDR3 bases are TGTGCCAGCAGTTACCAGGTCGGAACCTACGAGCAGTACTTC. V gene TRBV6-2 or TRBV6-3 combines with J gene TRBJ2-7; D unclear. Germline values: CDR1 MNHEY, CDR2 SVGEGT. Trimming removed 2 bases from V and 2 bases from J, with 10 bases in between. The CDR3 totals 14 residues.

V gene TRBV5-4 combines with J gene TRBJ1-2; 7 bases align to TRBD1. The V gene end was trimmed by 9 bases and the J gene end by 4 bases; junction bases not matched to a gene: 12. The CDR3 sequence is 14 residues long. CDR1 and CDR2 (germline): SGHNT, YYREEE (reference sequence). CDR3 sequence reads: CAISEGGDIYGYTF. CDR3 DNA: TGTGCCATCTCCGAAGGGGGCGATATCTATGGCTACACCTTC.